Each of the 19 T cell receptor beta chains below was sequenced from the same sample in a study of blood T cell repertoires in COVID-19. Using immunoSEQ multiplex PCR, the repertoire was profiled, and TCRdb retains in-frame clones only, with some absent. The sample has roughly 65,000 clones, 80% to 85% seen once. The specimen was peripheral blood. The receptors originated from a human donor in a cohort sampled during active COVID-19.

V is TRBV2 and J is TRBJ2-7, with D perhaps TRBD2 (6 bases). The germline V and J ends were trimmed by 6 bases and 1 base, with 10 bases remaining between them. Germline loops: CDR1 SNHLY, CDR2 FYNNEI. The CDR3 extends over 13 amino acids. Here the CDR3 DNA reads TGTGCCAGCAGGGGGGACTCTTCCTACGAGCAGTACTTC. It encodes CASRGDSSYEQYF.

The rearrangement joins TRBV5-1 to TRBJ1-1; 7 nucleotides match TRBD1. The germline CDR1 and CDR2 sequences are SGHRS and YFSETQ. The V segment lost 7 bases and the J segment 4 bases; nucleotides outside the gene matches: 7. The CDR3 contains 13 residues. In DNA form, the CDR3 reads TGCGCCAGCGGAGGGGGCGCGGGCACTGAAGCTTTCTTT. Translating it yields CASGGGAGTEAFF.

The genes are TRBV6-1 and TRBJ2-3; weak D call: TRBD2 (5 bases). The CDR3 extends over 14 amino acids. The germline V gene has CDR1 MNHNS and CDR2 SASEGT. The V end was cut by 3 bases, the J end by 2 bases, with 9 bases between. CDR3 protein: CASSERADTDTQYF. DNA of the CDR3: TGTGCCAGCAGTGAGAGGGCAGACACAGATACGCAGTATTTT.

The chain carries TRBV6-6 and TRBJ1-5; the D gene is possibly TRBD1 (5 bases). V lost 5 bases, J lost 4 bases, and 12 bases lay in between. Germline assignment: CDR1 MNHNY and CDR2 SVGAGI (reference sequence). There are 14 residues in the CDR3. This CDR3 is CASSLPGENQPQHF. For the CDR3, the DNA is TGTGCCAGCAGTCTGCCGGGGGAAAATCAGCCCCAGCATTTT.

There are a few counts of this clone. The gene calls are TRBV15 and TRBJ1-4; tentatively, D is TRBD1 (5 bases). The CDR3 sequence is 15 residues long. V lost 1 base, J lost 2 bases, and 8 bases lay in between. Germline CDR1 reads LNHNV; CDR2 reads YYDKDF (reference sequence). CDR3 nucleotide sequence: TGTGCCACCAGCAGAGGGCAGGGCACTAATGAAAAACTGTTTTTT. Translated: CATSRGQGTNEKLFF. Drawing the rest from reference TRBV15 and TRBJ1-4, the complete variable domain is DAMVIQNPRYQVTQFGKPVTLSCSQTLNHNVMYWYQQKSSQAPKLLFHYYDKDFNNEADTPDNFQSRRPNTSFCFLDIRSPGLGDTAMYLCATSRGQGTNEKLFFGSGTQLSVL.

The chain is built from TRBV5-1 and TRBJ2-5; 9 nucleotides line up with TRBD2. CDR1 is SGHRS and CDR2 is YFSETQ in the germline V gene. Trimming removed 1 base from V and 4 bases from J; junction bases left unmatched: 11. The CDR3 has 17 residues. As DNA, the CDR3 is TGCGCCAGCAGCTTGATGGTAGCGGGGGACCCGGGAGAGACCCAGTACTTC. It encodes CASSLMVAGDPGETQYF.

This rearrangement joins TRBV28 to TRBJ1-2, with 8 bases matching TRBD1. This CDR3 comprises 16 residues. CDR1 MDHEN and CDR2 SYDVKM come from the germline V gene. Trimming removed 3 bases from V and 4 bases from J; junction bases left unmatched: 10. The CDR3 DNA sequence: TGTGCCAGCAGTTTCGGCAGGGGGCAGGAGAGCTATGGCTACACCTTC. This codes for CASSFGRGQESYGYTF.

The chain's CDR3 is CASSPEDRASSYEQYF. Written as DNA, the CDR3 is TGTGCCAGCTCACCGGAGGACAGGGCGAGCTCCTACGAGCAGTACTTC. This chain connects TRBV18 to TRBJ2-7, with 8 bases that match TRBD1. This CDR3 comprises 16 residues. Germline CDR1 KGHSH, CDR2 LQKENI. Trimming took 3 bases from V and 0 from J; bases not matched to a gene: 7. Complete variable domain (other parts from reference TRBV18 and TRBJ2-7): NAGVMQNPRHLVRRRGQEARLRCSPMKGHSHVYWYRQLPEEGLKFMVYLQKENIIDESGMPKERFSAEFPKEGPSILRIQQVVRGDSAAYFCASSPEDRASSYEQYFGPGTRLTVT.

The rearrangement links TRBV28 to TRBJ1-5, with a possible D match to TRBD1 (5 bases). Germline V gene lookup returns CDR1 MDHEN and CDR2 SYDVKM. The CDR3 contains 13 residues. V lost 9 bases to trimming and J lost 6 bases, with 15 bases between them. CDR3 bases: TGTGCCAGTAAATCGGGGGGGAGTCAGCCCCAGCATTTT. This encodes CASKSGGSQPQHF.

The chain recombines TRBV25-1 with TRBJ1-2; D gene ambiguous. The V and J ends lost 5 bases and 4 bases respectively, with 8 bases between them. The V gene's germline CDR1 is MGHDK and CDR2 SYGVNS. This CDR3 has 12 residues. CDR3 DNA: TGTGCCAGCAGTAGAAACGGCTATGGCTACACCTTC. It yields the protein CASSRNGYGYTF.

CDR3 sequence: CASSRPGTGSGYTF. The CDR3 DNA follows: TGTGCCAGCAGCCGACCCGGGACAGGGAGCGGCTACACCTTC. The chain employs TRBV5-5 and TRBJ1-2, with TRBD1 matching over 9 bases. CDR1 and CDR2 (germline): SGHKS, YYEKEE (reference sequence). The CDR3 extends over 14 amino acids. Germline trimming cut 4 bases from V and 8 bases from J; bases unmatched to any gene: 9.

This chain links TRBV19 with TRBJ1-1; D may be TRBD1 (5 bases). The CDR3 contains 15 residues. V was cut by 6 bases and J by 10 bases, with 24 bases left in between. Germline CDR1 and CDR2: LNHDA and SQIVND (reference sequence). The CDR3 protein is CASSRRAGMYKSAFF. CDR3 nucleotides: TGTGCCAGTAGCCGTCGTGCAGGGATGTATAAGTCAGCTTTCTTT. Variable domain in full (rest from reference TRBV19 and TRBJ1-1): DGGITQSPKYLFRKEGQNVTLSCEQNLNHDAMYWYRQDPGQGLRLIYYSQIVNDFQKGDIAEGYSVSREKKESFPLTVTSAQKNPTAFYLCASSRRAGMYKSAFFGQGTRLTVV.

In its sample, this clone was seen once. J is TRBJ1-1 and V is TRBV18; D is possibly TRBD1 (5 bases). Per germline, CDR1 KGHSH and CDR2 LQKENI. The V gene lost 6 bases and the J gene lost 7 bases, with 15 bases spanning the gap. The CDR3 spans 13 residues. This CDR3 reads CASSPQGMGEAFF. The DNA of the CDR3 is TGTGCCAGCTCTCCTCAGGGAATGGGTGAAGCTTTCTTT. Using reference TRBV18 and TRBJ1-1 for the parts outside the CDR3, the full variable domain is NAGVMQNPRHLVRRRGQEARLRCSPMKGHSHVYWYRQLPEEGLKFMVYLQKENIIDESGMPKERFSAEFPKEGPSILRIQQVVRGDSAAYFCASSPQGMGEAFFGQGTRLTVV.

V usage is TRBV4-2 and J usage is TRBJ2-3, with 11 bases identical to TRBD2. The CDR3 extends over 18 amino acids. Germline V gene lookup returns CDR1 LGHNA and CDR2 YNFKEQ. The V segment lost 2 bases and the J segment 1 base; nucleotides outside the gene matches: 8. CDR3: CASSQRTTSGEGTDTQYF. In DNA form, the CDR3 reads TGTGCCAGCAGCCAACGAACGACTAGCGGGGAAGGCACAGATACGCAGTATTTT.

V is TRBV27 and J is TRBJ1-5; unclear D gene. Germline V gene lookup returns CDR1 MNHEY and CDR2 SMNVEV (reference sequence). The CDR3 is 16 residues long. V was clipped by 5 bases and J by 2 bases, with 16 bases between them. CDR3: CASSRSRGMGNQPQHF. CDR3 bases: TGTGCCAGCAGTCGGAGCCGGGGAATGGGCAATCAGCCCCAGCATTTT.

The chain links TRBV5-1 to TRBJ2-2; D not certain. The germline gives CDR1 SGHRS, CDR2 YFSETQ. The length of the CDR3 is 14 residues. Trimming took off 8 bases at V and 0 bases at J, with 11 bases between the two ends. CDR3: CASWVAPNTGELFF. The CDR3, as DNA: TGCGCCAGTTGGGTAGCACCGAACACCGGGGAGCTGTTTTTT.

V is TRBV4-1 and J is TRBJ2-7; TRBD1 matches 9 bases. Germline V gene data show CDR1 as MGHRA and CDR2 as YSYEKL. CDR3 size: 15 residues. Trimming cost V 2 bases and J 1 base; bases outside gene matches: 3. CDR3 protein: CASSQTGGPSYEQYF. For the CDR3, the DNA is TGCGCCAGCAGCCAAACAGGGGGCCCGTCCTACGAGCAGTACTTC.

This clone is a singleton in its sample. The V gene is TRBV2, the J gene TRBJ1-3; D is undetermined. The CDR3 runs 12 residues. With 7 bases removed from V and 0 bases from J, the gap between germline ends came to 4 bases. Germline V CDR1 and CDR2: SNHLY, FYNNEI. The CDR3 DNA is TGTGCCAGCATAATCTCTGGAAACACCATATATTTT. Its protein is CASIISGNTIYF.

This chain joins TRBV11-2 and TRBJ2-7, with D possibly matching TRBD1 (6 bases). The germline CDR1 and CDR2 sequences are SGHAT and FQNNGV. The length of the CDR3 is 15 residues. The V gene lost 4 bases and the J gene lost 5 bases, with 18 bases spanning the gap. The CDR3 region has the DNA TGTGCCAGCAGCTCGGTTAAAAACAGGGTAAACGAGCAGTACTTC. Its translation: CASSSVKNRVNEQYF.